The rows below give T cell receptor beta chains drawn from one sample of a study of shared clonotypes between healthy human individuals. Produced via immunoSEQ multiplex PCR; TCRdb's table is partial and in-frame only. Of about 480,000 clones in the sample, about 79% are singletons; the top ten hold 9.5% to 15%. Specimen: PBMCs. Receptors were obtained from a woman between 40 and 50 years old in good health. Some clones in this sample may be carry-over from other donors' samples. The CDR3 runs from the conserved cysteine through the conserved F or W. The D gene is left open where the match is weak. Clone size is given for some rows only: seen once, a few or many times, or a class if the clone is expanded.

cdr3_aa cdr3_nt d_call j_call v_call clone_size
CSVIWDTTNEKLFF TGCAGCGTAATTTGGGACACCACTAATGAAAAACTGTTTTTT . TRBJ1-4 TRBV29-1 few
CASSLWGADTEAFF TGTGCCAGCAGTTTATGGGGGGCAGACACTGAAGCTTTCTTT . TRBJ1-1 TRBV28 .
CASSLIFRASGSSYNEQFF TGTGCCAGCAGCTTAATTTTTAGGGCTAGCGGATCCTCCTACAATGAGCAGTTCTTC TRBD2 TRBJ2-1 TRBV7-3 .
CASSSPGTGEYGYTF TGTGCCAGCAGTTCGCCCGGGACAGGGGAATATGGCTACACCTTC TRBD1 TRBJ1-2 TRBV28 .
CASSSSGQPSYEQYF TGCGCCAGCAGCTCCTCGGGACAGCCCTCCTACGAGCAGTACTTC TRBD1 TRBJ2-7 TRBV5-1 .
CASSQDSRFTYEQYF TGTGCCAGCAGCCAAGATTCTAGGTTCACCTACGAGCAGTACTTC . TRBJ2-7 TRBV14 .
CASSLGLGRNEQFF TGTGCCAGCAGCTTAGGACTGGGTCGGAATGAGCAGTTCTTC . TRBJ2-1 TRBV11-2 .
CASSHPGKRGGPSYEQYF TGTGCCAGCAGCCACCCCGGGAAAAGGGGAGGGCCCTCCTACGAGCAGTACTTC TRBD2 TRBJ2-7 TRBV4-2 .
CASQRGSYEQYF TGTGCCAGCCAGCGGGGCTCCTACGAGCAGTACTTC TRBD2 TRBJ2-7 TRBV2 medium-sized
CASSEGVSENTGELFF TGTGCCAGCAGTGAAGGGGTTAGCGAGAACACCGGGGAGCTGTTTTTT . TRBJ2-2 TRBV2 .
CASSPHFPNTEAFF TGTGCCAGCAGCCCGCACTTTCCCAACACTGAAGCTTTCTTT . TRBJ1-1 TRBV14 .
CASSWASGRSEQYF TGTGCCAGCAGTTGGGCTAGCGGGAGGTCCGAGCAGTACTTC TRBD2 TRBJ2-7 TRBV2 .
CASRTGTGSGNYGYTF TGTGCCAGCAGGACCGGGACAGGGTCGGGAAACTATGGCTACACCTTC TRBD1 TRBJ1-2 TRBV5-4 .
CASGLVLGGAGTEAFF TGTGCTAGTGGTTTGGTACTAGGGGGAGCTGGCACTGAAGCTTTCTTT . TRBJ1-1 TRBV12-5 .
CASSILSGTGNTIYF TGTGCCAGTAGTATCCTATCTGGAACTGGAAACACCATATATTTT . TRBJ1-3 TRBV19 .
CASSLGGWRETQYF TGTGCCAGCAGCTTAGGCGGGTGGAGGGAGACCCAGTACTTC . TRBJ2-5 TRBV11-2 once
CANRGDNTEAFF TGTGCCAACAGGGGAGATAACACTGAAGCTTTCTTT TRBD1 TRBJ1-1 TRBV7-9 .
CASSTRQGGGGELFF TGTGCCAGCAGCACCCGACAGGGTGGGGGCGGGGAGCTGTTTTTT TRBD1 TRBJ2-2 TRBV9 .
CASSLTSGRSEQYF TGTGCCAGCAGCTTAACTAGCGGGAGGAGCGAGCAGTACTTC TRBD2 TRBJ2-7 TRBV11-2 .
CATSTGQGALGYGYTF TGTGCCACCAGCACGGGACAGGGGGCGCTTGGCTATGGCTACACCTTC TRBD1 TRBJ1-2 TRBV15 .
CASSLTSGSYEQYF TGTGCCAGCAGCTTGACTAGCGGCTCCTACGAGCAGTACTTC TRBD2 TRBJ2-7 TRBV7-2 .
CASSIITEKLFF TGTGCCAGTAGTATAATCACAGAAAAACTGTTTTTT . TRBJ1-4 TRBV19 .
CASTPGGGGELFF TGTGCCAGCACCCCGGGGGGCGGCGGGGAGCTGTTTTTT . TRBJ2-2 TRBV9 .
CASRRTSGGTDTQYF TGTGCCAGCAGAAGGACTAGCGGGGGCACAGATACGCAGTATTTT TRBD2 TRBJ2-3 TRBV7-2 .
CASSIVAGGEYEQYF TGTGCCAGTAGTATAGTAGCGGGAGGCGAATACGAGCAGTACTTC TRBD2 TRBJ2-7 TRBV19 .
CASGEQGSGANVLTF TGTGCCAGTGGGGAACAGGGCTCTGGGGCCAACGTCCTGACTTTC . TRBJ2-6 TRBV19 .
CASSPPGSSGRSSYNEQFF TGTGCCAGCTCACCCCCCGGGAGTAGCGGGAGGAGCTCCTACAATGAGCAGTTCTTC TRBD2 TRBJ2-1 TRBV18 once
CSAPSNEKLFF TGCAGTGCTCCGAGTAATGAAAAACTGTTTTTT . TRBJ1-4 TRBV20-1 .
CASSLVAVETQYF TGTGCCAGCAGCTTAGTGGCCGTTGAGACCCAGTACTTC . TRBJ2-5 TRBV7-2 .
CASSSFRWPSYEQYF TGTGCCAGCAGCTCTTTCCGGTGGCCTTCCTACGAGCAGTACTTC . TRBJ2-7 TRBV11-2 .
CATSRPLTGKPEAFF TGTGCCACCAGCAGACCCTTAACAGGGAAGCCTGAAGCTTTCTTT . TRBJ1-1 TRBV15 .
CASSVRQYEQYF TGTGCCAGCAGTGTTCGGCAGTACGAGCAGTACTTC . TRBJ2-7 TRBV7-9 .
CASSLGQGGTEAFF TGCGCCAGCAGTTTAGGACAGGGAGGCACTGAAGCTTTCTTT TRBD1 TRBJ1-1 TRBV10-2 .
CASSPGHSTDTQYF TGTGCCAGCAGCCCCGGACACAGCACAGATACGCAGTATTTT . TRBJ2-3 TRBV7-3 .
CASSLGESTDTQYF TGCGCCAGCAGCTTGGGGGAGTCCACAGATACGCAGTATTTT . TRBJ2-3 TRBV5-1 .
CAISESADTGELFF TGTGCCATCAGTGAGTCTGCCGACACCGGGGAGCTGTTTTTT . TRBJ2-2 TRBV10-3 .
CAWSVPTESSYEQYF TGTGCCTGGAGTGTCCCGACAGAGAGCTCCTACGAGCAGTACTTC . TRBJ2-7 TRBV30 .
CASSVDNPAYNEQFF TGTGCCAGCAGCGTAGATAACCCAGCCTACAATGAGCAGTTCTTC . TRBJ2-1 TRBV9 few
CASNDLSGNSPLHF TGTGCCAGCAATGACTTATCCGGGAATTCACCCCTCCACTTT . TRBJ1-6 TRBV6-1 .
CAASGVGTGANVLTF TGTGCCGCCTCGGGGGTGGGGACTGGGGCCAACGTCCTGACTTTC . TRBJ2-6 TRBV6-1 .
CASSLRGDEAFF TGCGCCAGCAGCCTTCGGGGGGATGAAGCTTTCTTT . TRBJ1-1 TRBV5-1 .
CASSEGTSGVREQYF TGTGCCAGCAGCGAAGGGACTAGCGGCGTTAGGGAGCAGTACTTC TRBD2 TRBJ2-7 TRBV7-9 .
CAWSAGISQPQHF TGTGCCTGGAGCGCAGGGATTAGTCAGCCCCAGCATTTT . TRBJ1-5 TRBV30 .
CSVEFGSGSSYEQYF TGCAGCGTTGAATTTGGTAGCGGGAGCTCCTACGAGCAGTACTTC TRBD2 TRBJ2-7 TRBV29-1 .
CASIYRTGSTDTQYF TGTGCCAGCATTTACCGTACAGGGAGCACAGATACGCAGTATTTT . TRBJ2-3 TRBV27 .
CASSALDRGNYGYTF TGTGCCAGCAGTGCACTGGACAGGGGGAACTATGGCTACACCTTC TRBD1 TRBJ1-2 TRBV25-1 .
CASSQLPGLAGEADTQYF TGCGCCAGCAGCCAACTACCTGGACTAGCGGGAGAAGCAGATACGCAGTATTTT TRBD2 TRBJ2-3 TRBV4-3 .
CASLPGTGSYGYTF TGTGCCTCTTTACCCGGGACAGGGAGTTATGGCTACACCTTC TRBD1 TRBJ1-2 TRBV9 .
CASSQDSPVDEQFF TGTGCCAGCAGCCAAGATTCCCCGGTGGACGAGCAGTTCTTC . TRBJ2-1 TRBV4-2 .
CASSRGAGNYGYTF TGTGCCAGCAGCCGGGGGGCAGGGAACTATGGCTACACCTTC . TRBJ1-2 TRBV4-2 few
CASSLRGDGSYNEQFF TGTGCCAGCAGCTTGCGCGGAGACGGGAGTTACAATGAGCAGTTCTTC . TRBJ2-1 TRBV11-2 .
CASSRIAGWPGELFF TGTGCCAGCAGCCGGATAGCGGGATGGCCCGGGGAGCTGTTTTTT TRBD2 TRBJ2-2 TRBV7-9 .